This T cell receptor (beta chain) comes out of a study of blood T cells in healthy people across ages. Broader study findings: Considered underestimates were the diversity estimates obtained from one million T cells. A greater number of naive CD4+ cells and higher diversity distinguished long-lived donors from aged donors.

There are 14 residues in the CDR3. This clonotype was seen a few times. Its antigen is as yet unknown. A second PCR, run for roughly 7 to 11 cycles, used a sample-barcoded 5' primer plus a J-beta primer mix. All samples gave at least 2.5 million CDR3-containing paired-end reads. A single record per CDR3 protein comes from TCRdb applying MiXCR to the 5' RACE reads. The data show roughly 1,800,000 distinct CDR3 sequences, around half seen once. The receptor comes from a woman between 35 and 50 years old in good health. V and J are TRBV21-1 and TRBJ2-1. TRBV21-1 corresponds to a pseudogene. The sample taken for sequencing was blood. The CDR3 loop is CASSRVGSYNEQFF. The CDR3 DNA follows: TGTGCCAGCAGCAGGGTAGGCTCCTACAATGAGCAGTTCTTC.